This TCR beta chain was captured in a study of T cells in Graves' hyperthyroidism and ophthalmopathy. Across the whole study: It was at initial diagnosis, before any treatment, that peripheral blood was collected.

This clonotype has at least ten counts. There were TCR beta CDR3 regions amplified from RNA transcripts. With the HTBI primer set, the TCR CDR3 went through a first round of RT-PCR. In TCRdb, the multiplex PCR reads were re-called with MiXCR into one record per CDR3 protein. In the table there are roughly 800,000 distinct CDR3 sequences, about two fifths of which are singletons. This CDR3 contains 13 residues. V was trimmed by 2 bases and J by 2 bases, leaving 5 bases between them. Germline assignment: CDR1 SGDLS and CDR2 YYNGEE. The source of this sequence is a man between 18 and 35 years old with Graves' hyperthyroidism. V usage is TRBV9 and J usage is TRBJ1-3; D remains ambiguous. The sample comprised blood. CDR3 DNA sequence: TGTGCCAGCAGCGTGAAGACTGGAAACACCATATATTTT. It codes for CASSVKTGNTIYF.